These T cell receptor beta chains were read from a single sample in a study of T cell changes during pregnancy in multiple sclerosis. The repertoire was sequenced with immunoSEQ multiplex PCR; TCRdb's copy has only in-frame clones and lacks some. The data hold roughly 80,000 clones, with under 95% observed a single time. Here the sequenced sample was peripheral blood, taken after pregnancy. The receptors were sampled from a female donor in good health, enrolled as a control in a pregnancy study. CDR3s include the opening cysteine and the closing phenylalanine or tryptophan. D genes are given only for firm matches. Only some rows state a clone size, as once, few, many or a class for expanded clones.

TGTGCCAGCAGTGATATTCCCAATCAGCCCCAGCATTTT,CASSDIPNQPQHF,TRBV6-1,-,TRBJ1-5,-
TGTGCCAGCAGCTTGGGACTAGCGGGAGGGCACACCGGGGAGCTGTTTTTT,CASSLGLAGGHTGELFF,TRBV9,-,TRBJ2-2,TRBD2
TGTGCCAGCAGCCGGGACAGCCTTAATTCACCCCTCCACTTT,CASSRDSLNSPLHF,TRBV7-3,few,TRBJ1-6,TRBD1
TGTGCCAGCTCACCGACAGGGAGGAACACTGAAGCTTTCTTT,CASSPTGRNTEAFF,TRBV18,-,TRBJ1-1,TRBD1
TGCGCCAGCAGCCGGAAGCGGGGTGGGGGCAATGAGCAGTTCTTC,CASSRKRGGGNEQFF,TRBV4-3,-,TRBJ2-1,TRBD2
TGTGCCAGCAGCTTAGCACTAGCGGGAGGCAATGAGCAGTTCTTC,CASSLALAGGNEQFF,TRBV7-2,once,TRBJ2-1,TRBD2
TGTGCCAGCAGCTTAGACCACGGGGACTACAATGAGCAGTTCTTC,CASSLDHGDYNEQFF,TRBV7-8,once,TRBJ2-1,-
TGTGCCACCAGCAGAGACCGTATAGTCCGGGAAAAACTGTTTTTT,CATSRDRIVREKLFF,TRBV15,-,TRBJ1-4,-
TGCGCCAGCAGCTTATTTATGGACAGGCCCTACGAGCAGTACTTC,CASSLFMDRPYEQYF,TRBV5-1,-,TRBJ2-7,TRBD1
TGTGCCAGCAGCAGAGTAGGCACAGATACGCAGTATTTT,CASSRVGTDTQYF,TRBV7-2,-,TRBJ2-3,-
TGCAGCGTTGGGACAGGGGGTGAGACCCAGTACTTC,CSVGTGGETQYF,TRBV29-1,-,TRBJ2-5,TRBD1
TGTGCCAGTGCCACGCGGGAAGGCAACACTGAAGCTTTCTTT,CASATREGNTEAFF,TRBV19,once,TRBJ1-1,-
TGTGCCAGCAGCCTAGGCGGAATAAACTATGGCTACACCTTC,CASSLGGINYGYTF,TRBV6-5,-,TRBJ1-2,-
TGTGCCAGTAGTTTCCGACTAGGGATACAAGAGACCCAGTACTTC,CASSFRLGIQETQYF,TRBV19,-,TRBJ2-5,-
TGTGCCAGCAGCTTAGTCAGCGGGACGGCGACTGAAGCTTTCTTT,CASSLVSGTATEAFF,TRBV11-1,-,TRBJ1-1,-
TGTGCCAGCGGTTGGACAGGGGATGGCTACACCTTC,CASGWTGDGYTF,TRBV27,-,TRBJ1-2,TRBD1
TGTGCCACCCAGGGAACCGGGACTAGCGGGAGAAAGCTGTTCTTC,CATQGTGTSGRKLFF,TRBV19,-,TRBJ2-1,TRBD2
TGCGCCAGCAGCCCTCCGGCCGGACTAATGGGGGAGACCCAGTACTTC,CASSPPAGLMGETQYF,TRBV5-1,few,TRBJ2-5,-
TGTGCCTGGACCCCGCTGGGACAGTTAAAGAACACTGAAGCTTTCTTT,CAWTPLGQLKNTEAFF,TRBV30,-,TRBJ1-1,TRBD1
TGTGCCAGCTCACTACGAGGGGGCGCGGATTCACCCCTCCACTTT,CASSLRGGADSPLHF,TRBV18,-,TRBJ1-6,TRBD1
TGTGCCTGGAGTGTCGTTAACAATGAGCAGTTCTTC,CAWSVVNNEQFF,TRBV30,-,TRBJ2-1,-
TGTGCCTGGAACCCGGGACTGATTAACTATGGCTACACCTTC,CAWNPGLINYGYTF,TRBV30,-,TRBJ1-2,-
TGTGCCAGCAGGAAGGGACTAGCGGGAGCAGATACGCAGTATTTT,CASRKGLAGADTQYF,TRBV2,-,TRBJ2-3,TRBD2
TGTGCCAGCAGTTACTCGCCAGGGGAGAATCAGCCCCAGCATTTT,CASSYSPGENQPQHF,TRBV6-6,-,TRBJ1-5,-
TGTGCCACTACGGACAGTTTTCTCACTGAAGCTTTCTTT,CATTDSFLTEAFF,TRBV28,-,TRBJ1-1,-
TGTGCCAGCAGCTTACCTACAGGGGTGGGGATGAACACTGAAGCTTTCTTT,CASSLPTGVGMNTEAFF,TRBV7-9,-,TRBJ1-1,TRBD1
TGTGCCAGCAGCTCCGAACTGAAATTGACCGGGGAGCTGTTTTTT,CASSSELKLTGELFF,TRBV6-1,-,TRBJ2-2,-
TGTGCCAGCAGCCAAGGGACTAGCGGGAGCCCTTCCCTCTACGAGCAGTACTTC,CASSQGTSGSPSLYEQYF,TRBV14,-,TRBJ2-7,TRBD2
TGTGCCAGCAGCGTAGGGTCCGGGGGAGGGGTACAGCCCCAGCATTTT,CASSVGSGGGVQPQHF,TRBV9,-,TRBJ1-5,-
TGTGCCAGCTCACCTCGACAGGGGGACTATGGCTACACCTTC,CASSPRQGDYGYTF,TRBV18,-,TRBJ1-2,TRBD1
TGTGCCAGCAGTTTAATCGGGTCCTCGGGTGGCTACACCTTC,CASSLIGSSGGYTF,TRBV27,-,TRBJ1-2,-
TGTGCCAGCAGTTACGCAGGGTTCGATTATTTT,CASSYAGFDYF,TRBV6-6,-,TRBJ1-3,-
TGTGCCAGCAGCCCCCGACTAGCCGGGGAGCTGTTTTTT,CASSPRLAGELFF,TRBV28,-,TRBJ2-2,-
TGCGCCAGCAGCATAATACCGGGACAGGGCTCCTACGAGCAGTACTTC,CASSIIPGQGSYEQYF,TRBV5-1,-,TRBJ2-7,TRBD1